The 5 T cell receptor beta chains presented below share a single source sample, sequenced in a study of cytomegalovirus exposure and HLA in healthy donors. The PCR ran on 60 Vbeta and 13 Jbeta primers. Method: immunoSEQ multiplex PCR; TCRdb's copy keeps in-frame clones and lacks some. The data contain 100,000 or so clones, 65% to 90% of them singletons. Sequences were obtained from PBMCs. These receptors came from a man aged 25-45 years in good health and CMV-seropositive.

This chain uses TRBV25-1 with TRBJ2-2, with D perhaps matching TRBD1 (6 bases). The J call may be incorrect, as the DNA end agrees better with TRBJ1-3. The CDR3 is 15 amino acids. Germline CDR1 MGHDK, CDR2 SYGVNS. The CDR3 DNA sequence: TGTGCCAGCAGTGAAGCAGGGGCGTCTGGAAACACCATATATTTT. Its translation: CASSEAGASGNTIYF.

The table lists this clone with a few counts. This chain connects TRBV21-1 to TRBJ1-4; the table names TRBD1, a call not compared with the DNA. TRBV21-1 is flagged as a pseudogene. This CDR3 contains 19 residues. This CDR3 reads CASSKGPDRERGYSEKLFF. The CDR3 bases are TGTGCCAGCAGCAAAGGCCCGGACAGGGAACGGGGGTATAGCGAAAAACTGTTTTTT.

This sequence joins TRBV7-9 and TRBJ2-1; 8 bases map to TRBD1. The germline gives CDR1 SEHNR, CDR2 FQNEAQ (reference sequence). Trimming took 5 bases from V and 6 from J; bases not matched to a gene: 6. The CDR3 consists of 14 residues. CDR3 loop: CASSPDRDLNEQFF. CDR3 DNA sequence: TGTGCCAGCAGCCCGGACAGGGACCTCAATGAGCAGTTCTTC.

This clone appeared once. The gene calls are TRBV11-3 and TRBJ2-7, with a weak D call TRBD2 (6 bases). V was clipped by 6 bases and J by 2 bases, with 14 bases between them. CDR1 SGHNT and CDR2 YENEEA come from the germline V gene. The CDR3 spans 14 residues. CDR3 bases: TGTGCCAGCAGTCCGGGGGTTGAAACCTACGAGCAGTACTTC. It translates to CASSPGVETYEQYF.

CDR3 region: CASSPQGGTYEQYF. The CDR3 nucleotides are TGTGCCAGCAGCCCCCAGGGGGGAACCTACGAGCAGTACTTC. The chain uses TRBV7-9 and TRBJ2-7; D is possibly TRBD1 (7 bases). The germline V gene has CDR1 SEHNR and CDR2 FQNEAQ (reference sequence). Deletions cut 5 bases from V and 2 bases from J, with 13 bases between. The CDR3 length is 14 residues.